This entry is about one T cell receptor (beta chain). This sample is drawn from a study of blood T cell repertoires in COVID-19. At the level of the study: Researchers got acute and convalescent COVID-19 samples from the United States, Italy and Spain. The cDNA or gDNA used as material had been derived from T cells, B-cell-depleted T cells, or PBMCs.

TCRdb's copy holds only in-frame clones and misses some; the assay was immunoSEQ multiplex PCR. Here the sample spans approximately 400,000 clones, 88% being singletons. Participant reports of clinical history set cohort assignment. This TCR came from a young woman who had recovered from COVID-19. Sequenced material: PBMCs or T cells enriched from blood (not recorded which).

The CDR3 sequence: CAWSVFKETQYF. The CDR3 DNA reads as TGTGCCTGGAGTGTATTTAAAGAGACCCAGTACTTC. The rearrangement uses TRBV30 and TRBJ2-5; unclear D gene. The CDR3 contains 12 residues. The ends were cut back, 0 bases at V and 3 bases at J, with 5 bases in the middle. The germline CDR1 and CDR2 sequences are GTSNPN and SVGIG (reference sequence). The whole variable domain, remainder taken from reference TRBV30 and TRBJ2-5, is SQTIHQWPATLVQPVGSPLSLECTVEGTSNPNLYWYRQAAGRGLQLLFYSVGIGQISSEVPQNLSASRPQDRQFILSSKKLLLSDSGFYLCAWSVFKETQYFGPGTRLLVL.